Listed here are 14 T cell receptor beta chains from one sample, sequenced in a study of early T cells in non-severe SARS-CoV-2 infection. Using its own MiXCR run on the 5' RACE reads, TCRdb lists one record per CDR3 protein. The sample includes 65,000 to 75,000 distinct CDR3 sequences, around 14% of them seen just once. Specimen: whole blood. These receptors were obtained from an adult who was a healthcare worker with PCR-confirmed SARS-CoV-2 infection or an uninfected control (not recorded which).

V usage is TRBV27 and J usage is TRBJ1-1, with D maybe TRBD1 (6 bases). The CDR3 is 13 amino acids. V was trimmed by 7 bases and J by 5 bases, leaving 14 bases between them. The germline gives CDR1 MNHEY, CDR2 SMNVEV (reference sequence). CDR3 bases: TGTGCCAGCACGGCAGGGGCCTTGACTGAAGCTTTCTTT. As protein: CASTAGALTEAFF.

This clonotype was observed at least ten times. The chain carries TRBV7-9 and TRBJ2-7, with 9 positions matching TRBD1. Germline CDR1 reads SEHNR; CDR2 reads FQNEAQ (reference sequence). The CDR3 totals 14 residues. V was pared by 5 bases and J by 2 bases, with 4 bases of the junction left unmatched. The CDR3 coding sequence is TGTGCCAGCAGCCCAAGGGACAGGGCCTACGAGCAGTACTTC. Its protein product is CASSPRDRAYEQYF.

The V gene is TRBV3-1, the J gene TRBJ2-1; D call uncertain. The CDR3 contains 14 residues. The germline CDR1 and CDR2 sequences are LGHDT and YNNKEL (reference sequence). Trimming pared 7 bases from V and 0 bases from J, leaving 10 bases between. CDR3 nucleotides: TGTGCCAGCACAGATAAGGCCTCCTACAATGAGCAGTTCTTC. This codes for CASTDKASYNEQFF.

V gene TRBV7-3 combines with J gene TRBJ2-6; a possible D gene is TRBD2 (6 bases). CDR1 is SGHTA, CDR2 FQGTGA, per germline. Trimming shortened V by 5 bases and J by 2 bases, and 13 bases separated the two germline ends. The CDR3 contains 16 residues. CDR3 bases: TGTGCCAGCAGCCTCCGGGGGACGGCTGGGGCCAACGTCCTGACTTTC. This translates into CASSLRGTAGANVLTF.

This clonotype was seen ten or more times. The V call is TRBV7-3, the J call TRBJ2-1, with TRBD2 as a possible D gene (6 bases). V lost 5 bases to trimming and J lost 10 bases, with 18 bases between them. Germline loops: CDR1 SGHTA, CDR2 FQGTGA. The CDR3 runs 14 residues. The CDR3 sequence: CASSLAGSGGEQFF. CDR3 sequence (DNA): TGTGCCAGCAGCCTGGCGGGTAGCGGCGGGGAGCAGTTCTTC.

In its sample, this clonotype was seen many times. V and J are TRBV29-1 and TRBJ2-5, with a tentative D call TRBD2 (5 bases). The V and J ends lost 7 bases and 1 base respectively, with 16 bases between them. The CDR3 spans 14 residues. Germline CDR1 SQVTM, CDR2 ANQGSEA. CDR3 sequence: CSAVNRGPQETQYF. CDR3 nucleotides: TGCAGCGCTGTAAATCGGGGTCCCCAAGAGACCCAGTACTTC. Drawing the rest from reference TRBV29-1 and TRBJ2-5, the complete variable domain is SAVISQKPSRDICQRGTSLTIQCQVDSQVTMMFWYRQQPGQSLTLIATANQGSEATYESGFVIDKFPISRPNLTFSTLTVSNMSPEDSSIYLCSAVNRGPQETQYFGPGTRLLVL.

V is TRBV7-3 and J is TRBJ2-1; TRBD2 matches at 13 bases. Germline assignment: CDR1 SGHTA and CDR2 FQGTGA. The CDR3 runs to 16 residues. V lost 4 bases and J lost 7; bases outside the gene matches: 7. The CDR3 bases are TGTGCCAGCAGCTCCTTGGGACTAGCGGGAATAAATGAGCAGTTCTTC. Translation: CASSSLGLAGINEQFF.

This clonotype showed up many times. This chain connects TRBV12-3 or TRBV12-4 to TRBJ2-5, with TRBD2 matching over 10 bases. V lost 7 bases to trimming and J lost 4 bases; unmatched junction nucleotides: 9. The CDR3 extends over 15 amino acids. CDR3 bases: TGTGCCAGCACCGCAGCGGGGGGGCCCCGAGAGACCCAGTACTTC. It specifies CASTAAGGPRETQYF.

This rearrangement joins TRBV7-8 to TRBJ2-1, with 7 bases that match TRBD1. Unmatched junction bases numbered 14, after V lost 10 bases and J lost 2 bases. The CDR3 totals 16 residues. Germline V gene lookup returns CDR1 SGHVS and CDR2 FQNEAQ. CDR3 amino acids: CAIGDSPSAPYNEQFF. In DNA form, the CDR3 reads TGTGCCATAGGGGACAGTCCATCTGCGCCCTACAATGAGCAGTTCTTC.

This clonotype was counted ten times or more. The J gene is TRBJ2-7, the V gene TRBV25-1; the D gene is possibly TRBD2 (6 bases). This CDR3 has 15 residues. Trimming took 5 bases from V and 0 from J, leaving 14 bases between them. Germline V gene data show CDR1 as MGHDK and CDR2 as SYGVNS. CDR3 residues: CASSPLEGTSYEQYF. The CDR3 DNA follows: TGTGCCAGCAGTCCTCTGGAGGGTACCTCCTACGAGCAGTACTTC.

The chain employs TRBV19 and TRBJ2-2, with 8 positions matching TRBD2. The CDR3 extends over 14 amino acids. After removal of 7 bases from V and 6 bases from J, the junction contained 7 bases not matched to a gene. In germline, CDR1 is LNHDA, CDR2 SQIVND (reference sequence). CDR3 sequence: CASKGAGEAGELFF. CDR3 nucleotides: TGTGCCAGTAAAGGAGCGGGAGAGGCCGGGGAGCTGTTTTTT.

Worth noting for this clonotype: A read error may be the cause here, since a much bigger clone is one base away. The genes are TRBV6-9 and TRBJ1-1; D may be TRBD1 (5 bases). The CDR3 is 15 residues long. With 6 bases removed from V and 4 bases from J, the gap between germline ends came to 18 bases. Germline assignment: CDR1 MNHGY and CDR2 SVAAGI. As DNA, the CDR3 is TGTGCCAGCAGAACAAAGGGACGGATGATCACTGAAGCTTTCTTT. It codes for CASRTKGRMITEAFF.

This clonotype was recorded a few times. The rearrangement links TRBV7-9 to TRBJ2-7; no clear D gene. V gave up 0 bases and J gave up 5 bases, with 5 bases separating them. The CDR3 length is 12 residues. CDR1 and CDR2 from the germline V gene are SEHNR and FQNEAQ (reference sequence). CDR3 loop: CASSLAGHEQYF. The CDR3 DNA follows: TGTGCCAGCAGCTTAGCTGGCCACGAGCAGTACTTC.

Ten or more counts support this clonotype. The V and J genes are TRBV5-4 and TRBJ2-5; D is ambiguous. This CDR3 contains 15 residues. V shed 4 bases and J shed 3 bases, with 16 bases lying between them. Germline CDR1 reads SGHNT; CDR2 reads YYREEE (reference sequence). The CDR3 bases are TGTGCCAGCAGCCTTGTCCCCTTTGGGAAAGAGACCCAGTACTTC. It encodes CASSLVPFGKETQYF.